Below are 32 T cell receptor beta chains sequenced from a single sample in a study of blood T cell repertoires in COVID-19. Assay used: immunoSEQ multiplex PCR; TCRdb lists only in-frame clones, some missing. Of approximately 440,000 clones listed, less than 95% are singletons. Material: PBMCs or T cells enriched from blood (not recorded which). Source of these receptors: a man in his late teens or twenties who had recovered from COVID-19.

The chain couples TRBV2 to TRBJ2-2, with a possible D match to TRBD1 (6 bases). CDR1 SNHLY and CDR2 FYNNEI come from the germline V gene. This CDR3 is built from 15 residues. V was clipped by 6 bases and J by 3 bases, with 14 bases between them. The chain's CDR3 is CASSNQNRDTGELFF. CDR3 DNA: TGTGCCAGCAGCAATCAAAACAGGGACACCGGGGAGCTGTTTTTT.

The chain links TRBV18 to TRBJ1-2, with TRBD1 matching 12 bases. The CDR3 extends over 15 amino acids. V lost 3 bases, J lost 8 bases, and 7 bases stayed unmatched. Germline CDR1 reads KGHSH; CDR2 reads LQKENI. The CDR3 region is CASSPPGQGAHGYTF. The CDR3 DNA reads TGTGCCAGCTCACCGCCGGGACAGGGGGCTCACGGCTACACCTTC.

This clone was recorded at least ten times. The CDR3 here is CASSTSTREQYF. The CDR3, as DNA: TGTGCCAGCAGTACTAGCACTCGGGAGCAGTACTTC. The V and J genes are TRBV13 and TRBJ2-7; possibly TRBD2 for D (6 bases). This CDR3 spans 12 amino acids. Germline CDR1 and CDR2: PRHDT and FYEKMQ (reference sequence). V gave up 6 bases and J gave up 7 bases, with 13 bases separating them.

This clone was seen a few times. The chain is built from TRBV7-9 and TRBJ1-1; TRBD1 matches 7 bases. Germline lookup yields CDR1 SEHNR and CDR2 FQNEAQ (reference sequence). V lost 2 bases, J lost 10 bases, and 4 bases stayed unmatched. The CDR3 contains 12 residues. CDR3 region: CASSLNRQGAFF. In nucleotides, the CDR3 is TGTGCCAGCAGCTTAAACAGACAGGGAGCTTTCTTT.

In DNA form, the CDR3 reads TGTGCCAGCACGACATTAAGCTCCTATAATTCACCCCTCCACTTT. Amino acid sequence: CASTTLSSYNSPLHF. V is TRBV6-5 and J is TRBJ1-6, with D unresolved. V was cut by 7 bases and J by 0 bases, with 10 bases left in between. Germline values: CDR1 MNHEY, CDR2 SVGAGI. This CDR3 is 15 amino acids long.

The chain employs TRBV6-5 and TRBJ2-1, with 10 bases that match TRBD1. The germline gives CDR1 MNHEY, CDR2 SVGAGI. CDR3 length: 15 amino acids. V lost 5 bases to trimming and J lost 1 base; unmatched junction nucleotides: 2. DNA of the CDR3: TGTGCCAGCAGTAGGGGACAGGGGTCCTACAATGAGCAGTTCTTC. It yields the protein CASSRGQGSYNEQFF.

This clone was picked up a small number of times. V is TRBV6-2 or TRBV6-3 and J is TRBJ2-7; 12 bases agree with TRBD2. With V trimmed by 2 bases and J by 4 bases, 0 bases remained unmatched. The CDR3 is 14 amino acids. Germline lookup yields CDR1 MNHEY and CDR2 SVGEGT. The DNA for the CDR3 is TGTGCCAGCAGTTACGGGACTAGCGGGTACGAGCAGTACTTC. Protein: CASSYGTSGYEQYF.

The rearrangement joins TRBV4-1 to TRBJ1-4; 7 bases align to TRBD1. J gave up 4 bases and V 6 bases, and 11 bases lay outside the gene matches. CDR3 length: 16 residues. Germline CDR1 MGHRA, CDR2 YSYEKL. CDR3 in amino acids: CASRPSVTGINEKLFF. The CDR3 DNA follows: TGCGCCAGCAGGCCTTCCGTGACAGGGATTAATGAAAAACTGTTTTTT.

The CDR3 region is CASSQIQGDVEKLFF. The CDR3 nucleotides are TGTGCCAGCAGCCAAATACAGGGGGATGTGGAAAAACTGTTTTTT. The chain has TRBV14 and TRBJ1-4; 8 nucleotides line up with TRBD1. The CDR3 is 15 residues long. From germline, CDR1 is SGHDN and CDR2 FVKESK. With V trimmed by 2 bases and J by 8 bases, 7 bases remained unmatched. Supplemented by reference TRBV14 and TRBJ1-4, the full variable domain reads EAGVTQFPSHSVIEKGQTVTLRCDPISGHDNLYWYRRVMGKEIKFLLHFVKESKQDESGMPNNRFLAERTGGTYSTLKVQPAELEDSGVYFCASSQIQGDVEKLFFGSGTQLSVL.

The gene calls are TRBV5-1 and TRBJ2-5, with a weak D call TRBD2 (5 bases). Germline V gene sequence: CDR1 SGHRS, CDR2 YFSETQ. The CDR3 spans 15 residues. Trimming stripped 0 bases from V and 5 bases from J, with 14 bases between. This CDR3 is CASSLEVGGSETQYF. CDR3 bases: TGCGCCAGCAGCTTGGAAGTCGGCGGGTCGGAGACCCAGTACTTC.

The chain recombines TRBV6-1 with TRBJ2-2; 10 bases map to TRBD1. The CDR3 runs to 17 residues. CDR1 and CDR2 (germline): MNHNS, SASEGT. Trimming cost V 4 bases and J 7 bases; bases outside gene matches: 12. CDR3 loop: CASSGLVGDRGLGELFF. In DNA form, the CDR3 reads TGTGCCAGCAGTGGTCTCGTCGGGGACAGGGGTCTCGGGGAGCTGTTTTTT.

The CDR3 sequence is CASRGTRGLAGGTDTQYF. CDR3 nucleotides: TGCGCCAGCAGAGGGACCCGCGGACTAGCGGGAGGCACAGATACGCAGTATTTT. The chain is built from TRBV5-1 and TRBJ2-3; 13 bases align to TRBD2. This CDR3 region has 18 residues. CDR1 is SGHRS and CDR2 is YFSETQ in the germline V gene. V lost 5 bases and J lost 1; bases outside the gene matches: 10.

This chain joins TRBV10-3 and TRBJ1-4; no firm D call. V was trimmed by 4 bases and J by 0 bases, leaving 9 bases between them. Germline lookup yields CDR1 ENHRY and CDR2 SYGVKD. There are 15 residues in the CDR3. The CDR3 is CAISGGPATNEKLFF. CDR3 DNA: TGTGCCATCAGTGGTGGGCCTGCAACTAATGAAAAACTGTTTTTT.

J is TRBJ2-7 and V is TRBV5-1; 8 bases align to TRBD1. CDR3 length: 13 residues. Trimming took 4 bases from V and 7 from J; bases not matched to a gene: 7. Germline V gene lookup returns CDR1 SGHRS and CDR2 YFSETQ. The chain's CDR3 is CASSPGTGLEQYF. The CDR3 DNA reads TGCGCCAGCAGCCCCGGGACAGGACTTGAGCAGTACTTC.

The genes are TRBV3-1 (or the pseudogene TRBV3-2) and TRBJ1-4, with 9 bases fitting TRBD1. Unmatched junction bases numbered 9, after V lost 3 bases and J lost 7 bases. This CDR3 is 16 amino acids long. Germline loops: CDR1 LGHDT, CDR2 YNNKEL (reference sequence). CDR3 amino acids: CASSHSSGQGREKLFF. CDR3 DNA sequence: TGTGCCAGCAGCCATTCCTCGGGACAGGGTCGTGAAAAACTGTTTTTT.

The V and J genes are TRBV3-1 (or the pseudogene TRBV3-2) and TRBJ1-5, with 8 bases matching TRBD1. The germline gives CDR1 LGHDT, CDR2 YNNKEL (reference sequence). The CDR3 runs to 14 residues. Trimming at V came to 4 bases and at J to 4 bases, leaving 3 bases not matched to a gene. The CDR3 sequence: CASSLRGLNQPQHF. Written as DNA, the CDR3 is TGTGCCAGCAGCCTCAGGGGGCTGAATCAGCCCCAGCATTTT.

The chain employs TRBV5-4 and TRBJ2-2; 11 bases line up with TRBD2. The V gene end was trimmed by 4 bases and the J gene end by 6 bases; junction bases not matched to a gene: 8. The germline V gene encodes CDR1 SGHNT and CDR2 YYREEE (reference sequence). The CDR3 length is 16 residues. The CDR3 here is CASSQVAGGTAGELFF. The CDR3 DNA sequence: TGTGCCAGCAGCCAGGTAGCGGGAGGGACGGCCGGGGAGCTGTTTTTT.

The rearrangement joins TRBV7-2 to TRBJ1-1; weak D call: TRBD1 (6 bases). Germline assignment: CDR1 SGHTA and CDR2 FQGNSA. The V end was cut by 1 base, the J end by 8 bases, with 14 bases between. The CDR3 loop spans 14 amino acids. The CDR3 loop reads CASSLVQGVGEAFF. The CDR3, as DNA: TGTGCCAGCAGCTTAGTACAGGGCGTGGGGGAAGCTTTCTTT. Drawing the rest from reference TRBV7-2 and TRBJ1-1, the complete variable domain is GAGVSQSPSNKVTEKGKDVELRCDPISGHTALYWYRQSLGQGLEFLIYFQGNSAPDKSGLPSDRFSAERTGGSVSTLTIQRTQQEDSAVYLCASSLVQGVGEAFFGQGTRLTVV.

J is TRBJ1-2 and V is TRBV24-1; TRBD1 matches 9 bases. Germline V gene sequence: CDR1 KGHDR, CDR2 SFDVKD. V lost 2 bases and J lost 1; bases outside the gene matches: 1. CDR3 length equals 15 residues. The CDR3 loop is CATSDWTGDNYGYTF. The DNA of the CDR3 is TGTGCCACCAGTGATTGGACAGGGGATAACTATGGCTACACCTTC.

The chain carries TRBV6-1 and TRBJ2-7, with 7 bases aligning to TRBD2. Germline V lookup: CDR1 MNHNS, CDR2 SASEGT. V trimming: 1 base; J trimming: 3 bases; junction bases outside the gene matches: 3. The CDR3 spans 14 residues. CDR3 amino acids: CASSEGLAYYEQYF. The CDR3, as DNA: TGTGCCAGCAGTGAAGGACTAGCCTACTACGAGCAGTACTTC.

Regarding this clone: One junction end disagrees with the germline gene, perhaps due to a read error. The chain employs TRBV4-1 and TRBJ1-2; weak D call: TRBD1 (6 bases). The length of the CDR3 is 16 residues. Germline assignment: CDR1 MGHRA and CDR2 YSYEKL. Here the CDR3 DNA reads TGCGCCAGCACCCAAGGGGGGGGCGGAAAAAACTATGGCTACACCTTC. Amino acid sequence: CASTQGGGGKNYGYTF.

This CDR3 is CASSIGTGKDTQYF. CDR3 coding DNA: TGTGCCAGCAGCATCGGGACAGGGAAAGATACGCAGTATTTT. The rearrangement uses TRBV9 and TRBJ2-3; 9 bases are a match to TRBD1. CDR1 is SGDLS and CDR2 is YYNGEE in the germline V gene. J was trimmed by 5 bases and V by 4 bases; bases with no gene match: 5. This CDR3 is built from 14 residues.

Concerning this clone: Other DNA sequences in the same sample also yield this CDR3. The CDR3 here is CASSLGGGNQPQHF. The CDR3 DNA reads as TGTGCCAGCAGCTTGGGAGGGGGAAATCAGCCCCAGCATTTT. The genes are TRBV7-9 and TRBJ1-5, with D perhaps TRBD1 (6 bases). V lost 3 bases and J lost 4, with 10 bases in between. The CDR3 length is 14 residues. CDR1 SEHNR and CDR2 FQNEAQ come from the germline V gene (reference sequence).

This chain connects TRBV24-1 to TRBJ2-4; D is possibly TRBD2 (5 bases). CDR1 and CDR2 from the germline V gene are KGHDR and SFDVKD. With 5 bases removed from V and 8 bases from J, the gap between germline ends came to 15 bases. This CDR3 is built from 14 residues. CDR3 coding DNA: TGTGCCACCAGTGGGGAGTCTCGTGGGGACATTCAGTACTTC. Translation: CATSGESRGDIQYF.

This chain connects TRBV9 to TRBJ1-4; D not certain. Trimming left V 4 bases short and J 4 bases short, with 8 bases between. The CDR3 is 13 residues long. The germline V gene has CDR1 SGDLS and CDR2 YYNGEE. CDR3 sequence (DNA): TGTGCCAGCAGCAGGGAGATTAATGAAAAACTGTTTTTT. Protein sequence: CASSREINEKLFF.

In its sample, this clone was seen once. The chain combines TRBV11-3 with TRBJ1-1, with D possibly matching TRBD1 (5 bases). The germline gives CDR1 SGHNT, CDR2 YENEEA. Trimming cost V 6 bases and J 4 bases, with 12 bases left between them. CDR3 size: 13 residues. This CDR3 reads CASREGSFTEAFF. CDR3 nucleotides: TGTGCCAGCAGGGAGGGGTCTTTCACTGAAGCTTTCTTT.

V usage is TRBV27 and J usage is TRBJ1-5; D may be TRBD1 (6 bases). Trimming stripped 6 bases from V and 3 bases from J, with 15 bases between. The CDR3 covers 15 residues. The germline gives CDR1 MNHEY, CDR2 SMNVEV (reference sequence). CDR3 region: CASSRQAFINQPQHF. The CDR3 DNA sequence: TGTGCCAGCAGCCGACAGGCTTTTATCAATCAGCCCCAGCATTTT.

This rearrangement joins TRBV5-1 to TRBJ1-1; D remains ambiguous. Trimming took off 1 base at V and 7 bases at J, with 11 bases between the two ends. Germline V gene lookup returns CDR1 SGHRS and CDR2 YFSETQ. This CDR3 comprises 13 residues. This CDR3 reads CASSLRGNHEAFF. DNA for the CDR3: TGCGCCAGCAGCTTGCGCGGTAATCATGAAGCTTTCTTT.

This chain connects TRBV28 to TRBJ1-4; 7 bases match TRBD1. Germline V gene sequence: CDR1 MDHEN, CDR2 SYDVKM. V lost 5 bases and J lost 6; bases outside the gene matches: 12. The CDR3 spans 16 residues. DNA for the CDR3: TGTGCCAGCAGTCTTACCTCCGGGACAGTCGATGAAAAACTGTTTTTT. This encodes CASSLTSGTVDEKLFF.

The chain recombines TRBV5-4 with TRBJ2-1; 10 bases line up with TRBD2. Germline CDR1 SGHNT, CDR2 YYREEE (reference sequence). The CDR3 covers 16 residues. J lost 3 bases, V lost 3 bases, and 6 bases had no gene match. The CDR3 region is CASSSSSGSVYNEQFF. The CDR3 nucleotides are TGTGCCAGCAGCTCCTCTAGCGGGAGTGTCTACAATGAGCAGTTCTTC.

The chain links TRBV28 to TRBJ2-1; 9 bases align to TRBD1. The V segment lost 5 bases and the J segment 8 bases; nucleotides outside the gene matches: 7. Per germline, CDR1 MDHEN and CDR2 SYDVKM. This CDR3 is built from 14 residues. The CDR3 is CASSRTGAGDEQFF. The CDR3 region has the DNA TGTGCCAGCAGTAGGACAGGGGCCGGGGATGAGCAGTTCTTC.

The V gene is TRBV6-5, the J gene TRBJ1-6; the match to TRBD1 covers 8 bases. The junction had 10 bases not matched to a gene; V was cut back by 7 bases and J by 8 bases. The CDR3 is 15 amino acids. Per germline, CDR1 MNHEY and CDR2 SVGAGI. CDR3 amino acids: CASTPMAGGHSPLHF. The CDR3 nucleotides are TGTGCCAGCACCCCCATGGCAGGGGGCCATTCACCCCTCCACTTT.